This TCR beta chain comes out of a study of blood T cell repertoires in COVID-19. CDR1 and CDR2 (germline): LGHNA, YNFKEQ. The trim removed 4 bases at V and 4 bases at J, leaving 11 bases unmatched. The CDR3 is 17 amino acids. TCRdb keeps only in-frame clones here, not all; method: immunoSEQ multiplex PCR. The sample records 75,000 to 80,000 clones, 75% to 90% being singletons. Sequencing was performed on peripheral blood. The sequence was obtained from a human donor in a cohort sampled during active COVID-19. The J gene is TRBJ2-7, the V gene TRBV4-2; TRBD2 matches at 12 bases. CDR3 sequence: CASSPPSTSGSRYEQYF. Written as DNA, the CDR3 is TGTGCCAGCAGCCCCCCCTCGACTAGCGGGAGTCGGTACGAGCAGTACTTC.